This is a list of T cell receptor beta chains from one sample in a study of human T cells and chemical hapten exposure. TCRdb used MiXCR to reprocess the RACE reads, holding one entry per CDR3 protein. The table records nearly 350,000 distinct CDR3 sequences, around 7% of them present only once. This specimen was whole blood, taken in connection with sensitization to the hapten diphenylcyclopropenone (DPC). These TCRs come from a woman aged 18-35 years with alopecia areata. Some clones in this sample may be carry-over from other donors' samples. The CDR3 runs from the conserved cysteine through the conserved F or W. The D gene is left open where the match is weak. For some rows the clone size is stated as once, few or many, or as a class when expanded; others skip it.

clone_size: many
d_call: TRBD2
j_call: TRBJ2-3
v_call: TRBV7-2
cdr3_nt: TGTGCCAGCAGCTCCGGGGGGGAAAGCACAGATACGCAGTATTTT
cdr3_aa: CASSSGGESTDTQYF

clone_size: few
d_call: TRBD2
j_call: TRBJ2-1
v_call: TRBV5-8
cdr3_nt: TGTGCCAGCAGATACGGGGGGGCAGGCGGGGGATCCTACAATGAGCAGTTCTTC
cdr3_aa: CASRYGGAGGGSYNEQFF

clone_size: few
d_call: TRBD1
j_call: TRBJ2-2
v_call: TRBV7-8
cdr3_nt: TGTGCCAGCAGCGGTCGGACAGGGAACACCGGGGAGCTGTTTTTT
cdr3_aa: CASSGRTGNTGELFF

clone_size: -
d_call: -
j_call: TRBJ1-1
v_call: TRBV12-3/TRBV12-4
cdr3_nt: TGTGCCAGCATAGCAGACTGGAACACTGAAGCTTTCTTT
cdr3_aa: CASIADWNTEAFF

clone_size: -
d_call: TRBD2
j_call: TRBJ2-1
v_call: TRBV27
cdr3_nt: TGTGCCAGCAGCCCCGGACTAGATGAGCAGTTCTTC
cdr3_aa: CASSPGLDEQFF

clone_size: many
d_call: TRBD1
j_call: TRBJ2-1
v_call: TRBV18
cdr3_nt: TGTGCCAGCTCACCGGGACAGGGGGGCCAGGGTGAGCAGTTCTTC
cdr3_aa: CASSPGQGGQGEQFF

clone_size: -
d_call: TRBD1
j_call: TRBJ1-5
v_call: TRBV7-9
cdr3_nt: TGTGCCAGCAGCCCCGACAGGGGAAAGCAGCCCCAGCATTTT
cdr3_aa: CASSPDRGKQPQHF

clone_size: -
d_call: -
j_call: TRBJ1-1
v_call: TRBV5-4
cdr3_nt: TGTGCCAGCAGCTTGTCTGGGGGTGAAGCTTTCTTT
cdr3_aa: CASSLSGGEAFF

clone_size: -
d_call: TRBD1
j_call: TRBJ1-2
v_call: TRBV6-5
cdr3_nt: TGTGCCAGCGGAAACAGGGGGCTTAGCTATGGCTACACCTTC
cdr3_aa: CASGNRGLSYGYTF

clone_size: -
d_call: -
j_call: TRBJ1-1
v_call: TRBV7-9
cdr3_nt: TGTGCCAGCAGCACTACGATACTTGAAGCTTTCTTT
cdr3_aa: CASSTTILEAFF

clone_size: -
d_call: -
j_call: TRBJ2-6
v_call: TRBV6-1
cdr3_nt: TGTGCCAGCAGTGAATCTCGTGTGCCGGGGGCCAACGTCCTGACTTTC
cdr3_aa: CASSESRVPGANVLTF

clone_size: -
d_call: TRBD1
j_call: TRBJ2-3
v_call: TRBV15
cdr3_nt: TGTGCCACCAGCAGCAGGGGGACAGATACGCAGTATTTT
cdr3_aa: CATSSRGTDTQYF

clone_size: few
d_call: TRBD2
j_call: TRBJ2-7
v_call: TRBV11-2
cdr3_nt: TGTGCCAGCAGCCCCAGCCCAGCGGGGGCCCCAGTAGAGCAGTACTTC
cdr3_aa: CASSPSPAGAPVEQYF

clone_size: many
d_call: TRBD2
j_call: TRBJ2-5
v_call: TRBV4-1
cdr3_nt: TGCGCCAGCAGCCAAGAAGGACTAGCGGGGGCGGAGACCCAGTACTTC
cdr3_aa: CASSQEGLAGAETQYF

clone_size: -
d_call: TRBD1
j_call: TRBJ1-1
v_call: TRBV7-9
cdr3_nt: TGTGCCAGCTTGTGGGGACAGGGAGGTGAAGCTTTCTTT
cdr3_aa: CASLWGQGGEAFF

clone_size: many
d_call: -
j_call: TRBJ2-3
v_call: TRBV5-1
cdr3_nt: TGCGCCAGCAGCGAGGACGGACTTTCACAGTATTTT
cdr3_aa: CASSEDGLSQYF

clone_size: few
d_call: -
j_call: TRBJ1-5
v_call: TRBV12-3/TRBV12-4
cdr3_nt: TGTGCCAGCAGCCACGGGGGGACGAGCAATCAGCCCCAGCATTTT
cdr3_aa: CASSHGGTSNQPQHF

clone_size: few
d_call: -
j_call: TRBJ1-1
v_call: TRBV2
cdr3_nt: TGTGCCAGCAGCCCAGGACACATGAACACTGAAGCTTTCTTT
cdr3_aa: CASSPGHMNTEAFF

clone_size: -
d_call: -
j_call: TRBJ1-4
v_call: TRBV12-3/TRBV12-4
cdr3_nt: TGTGCCAGCAGTTTGTTGAATGAAAAACTGTTTTTT
cdr3_aa: CASSLLNEKLFF

clone_size: -
d_call: -
j_call: TRBJ1-3
v_call: TRBV27
cdr3_nt: TGTGCCAGCAGTCCCATTACCGGAAACACCATATATTTT
cdr3_aa: CASSPITGNTIYF

clone_size: many
d_call: TRBD1
j_call: TRBJ1-5
v_call: TRBV7-2
cdr3_nt: TGTGCCAGCAGCTTAGATTACGCGGGACAGGGTAGCAATCAGCCCCAGCATTTT
cdr3_aa: CASSLDYAGQGSNQPQHF

clone_size: -
d_call: TRBD1
j_call: TRBJ2-3
v_call: TRBV5-8
cdr3_nt: TGTGCCAGCAGCTACGCCACAGGGGGCCAGGGCACAGATACGCAGTATTTT
cdr3_aa: CASSYATGGQGTDTQYF

clone_size: few
d_call: -
j_call: TRBJ1-2
v_call: TRBV2
cdr3_nt: TGTGCCAGCAGTGACAGGGGAGATGGCTACACCTTC
cdr3_aa: CASSDRGDGYTF

clone_size: -
d_call: TRBD1
j_call: TRBJ1-5
v_call: TRBV2
cdr3_nt: TGTGCCAGCAGCGTCGACAGGGCATATAGCAATCAGCCCCAGCATTTT
cdr3_aa: CASSVDRAYSNQPQHF

clone_size: -
d_call: -
j_call: TRBJ2-2
v_call: TRBV29-1
cdr3_nt: TGCAGCGCCGAACAGGGACCCGCGAACACCGGGGAGCTGTTTTTT
cdr3_aa: CSAEQGPANTGELFF

clone_size: once
d_call: -
j_call: TRBJ1-1
v_call: TRBV13
cdr3_nt: TGTGCCAGCAGCTCCAGGGTAACTGAAGCTTTCTTT
cdr3_aa: CASSSRVTEAFF

clone_size: few
d_call: -
j_call: TRBJ1-5
v_call: TRBV4-1
cdr3_nt: TGCGCCAGCAGCCAAGATCTCCCACAATTGAGGAATCAGCCCCAGCATTTT
cdr3_aa: CASSQDLPQLRNQPQHF

clone_size: -
d_call: -
j_call: TRBJ1-4
v_call: TRBV6-5
cdr3_nt: TGTGCCAGCAGTCGTGGGGGTGAAAAACTGTTTTTT
cdr3_aa: CASSRGGEKLFF

clone_size: many
d_call: TRBD2
j_call: TRBJ2-7
v_call: TRBV28
cdr3_nt: TGTGCCAGCAGTTCCCCGAATAGCGGGGGGGCCAACGAGCAGTACTTC
cdr3_aa: CASSSPNSGGANEQYF

clone_size: few
d_call: -
j_call: TRBJ2-3
v_call: TRBV20-1
cdr3_nt: TGCAGTGCTCCGCACGGGGTTAGCACAGATACGCAGTATTTT
cdr3_aa: CSAPHGVSTDTQYF

clone_size: many
d_call: -
j_call: TRBJ2-6
v_call: TRBV29-1
cdr3_nt: TGCAGCGTTGGTGAACCTGGGGCCAACGTCCTGACTTTC
cdr3_aa: CSVGEPGANVLTF

clone_size: many
d_call: TRBD2
j_call: TRBJ2-3
v_call: TRBV6-4
cdr3_nt: TGTGCCAGCAGCCGGACTAGCAGAGATACGCAGTATTTT
cdr3_aa: CASSRTSRDTQYF

clone_size: many
d_call: -
j_call: TRBJ1-1
v_call: TRBV29-1
cdr3_nt: TGCAGCGTTGAAGACAGGGGCTTCGCTGAAGCTTTCTTT
cdr3_aa: CSVEDRGFAEAFF

clone_size: many
d_call: -
j_call: TRBJ2-2
v_call: TRBV5-1
cdr3_nt: TGCGCCAGCAGCCTCGACTACACCGGGGAGCTGTTTTTT
cdr3_aa: CASSLDYTGELFF

clone_size: many
d_call: -
j_call: TRBJ2-5
v_call: TRBV5-5
cdr3_nt: TGTGCCAGCAGCTTGAGCACAGGTGGATTGCGCCAAGAGACCCAGTACTTC
cdr3_aa: CASSLSTGGLRQETQYF

clone_size: medium-sized
d_call: -
j_call: TRBJ2-1
v_call: TRBV6-2/TRBV6-3
cdr3_nt: TGTGCCAGCAGTTACCCCGACAATGAGCAGTTCTTC
cdr3_aa: CASSYPDNEQFF

clone_size: few
d_call: -
j_call: TRBJ2-7
v_call: TRBV12-3/TRBV12-4
cdr3_nt: TGTGCCAGCAGGGGAAATTACGAGCAGTACTTC
cdr3_aa: CASRGNYEQYF

clone_size: -
d_call: -
j_call: TRBJ2-7
v_call: TRBV6-2/TRBV6-3
cdr3_nt: TGTGCCAGCAGTTACCGTCCAGGGAGTCACGAGCAGTACTTC
cdr3_aa: CASSYRPGSHEQYF

clone_size: many
d_call: TRBD2
j_call: TRBJ2-1
v_call: TRBV10-3
cdr3_nt: TGTGCCATCAGTGAGCGCCATTTAGCGGGGCGAGGGAACAATGAGCAGTTCTTC
cdr3_aa: CAISERHLAGRGNNEQFF

clone_size: -
d_call: -
j_call: TRBJ2-5
v_call: TRBV28
cdr3_nt: TGTGCCAGCAGGAGCGGCCCGGGGTCTGGAGAGACCCAGTACTTC
cdr3_aa: CASRSGPGSGETQYF

clone_size: few
d_call: TRBD1
j_call: TRBJ1-1
v_call: TRBV14
cdr3_nt: TGTGCCAGCAGCCAGTGGACAGGGGCCACTGAAGCTTTCTTT
cdr3_aa: CASSQWTGATEAFF

clone_size: few
d_call: -
j_call: TRBJ1-6
v_call: TRBV5-1
cdr3_nt: TGCGCCAGCAGCTTGGAGGGGCAGGCCCTCCACTTT
cdr3_aa: CASSLEGQALHF

clone_size: -
d_call: -
j_call: TRBJ1-2
v_call: TRBV2
cdr3_nt: TGTGCCACCGTGATCCGGGAGCTTTATGGCTACACCTTC
cdr3_aa: CATVIRELYGYTF

clone_size: few
d_call: -
j_call: TRBJ1-2
v_call: TRBV4-2
cdr3_nt: TGTGCCAGCAGCCAAGAAGCAGGGTGGCCAGGGATCGGCTACACCTTC
cdr3_aa: CASSQEAGWPGIGYTF

clone_size: few
d_call: -
j_call: TRBJ2-5
v_call: TRBV12-3/TRBV12-4
cdr3_nt: TGTGCCAGCAGTTTAGCGTTGGGTACAGGGCAAGAGACCCAGTACTTC
cdr3_aa: CASSLALGTGQETQYF

clone_size: -
d_call: -
j_call: TRBJ1-5
v_call: TRBV20-1
cdr3_nt: TGCAGTGCTAGAGATTACCCCGGCCTATACGATCAGCCCCAGCATTTT
cdr3_aa: CSARDYPGLYDQPQHF

clone_size: many
d_call: -
j_call: TRBJ2-7
v_call: TRBV3-1
cdr3_nt: TGTGCCAGCAGCCAAATGGGCCCCTACGAGCAGTACTTC
cdr3_aa: CASSQMGPYEQYF

clone_size: few
d_call: TRBD1
j_call: TRBJ1-2
v_call: TRBV2
cdr3_nt: TGTGCCAGCAGTGTGAGGACAGGGCAGGGTGGCTACACCTTC
cdr3_aa: CASSVRTGQGGYTF

clone_size: many
d_call: TRBD2
j_call: TRBJ2-6
v_call: TRBV7-8
cdr3_nt: TGTGCCAGCACAGAGCGGGGAATAAGCTCTGGGGCCAACGTCCTGACTTTC
cdr3_aa: CASTERGISSGANVLTF

clone_size: -
d_call: TRBD2
j_call: TRBJ2-3
v_call: TRBV7-9
cdr3_nt: TGTGCCATTCTAGCCGGGACTAGCGGGGGCGATACGCAGTATTTT
cdr3_aa: CAILAGTSGGDTQYF

clone_size: -
d_call: -
j_call: TRBJ1-4
v_call: TRBV6-1
cdr3_nt: TGTGCCAGCAGTGGGACACTTCGGGGGGAAAAACTGTTTTTT
cdr3_aa: CASSGTLRGEKLFF

clone_size: -
d_call: -
j_call: TRBJ2-1
v_call: TRBV5-1
cdr3_nt: TGCGCCAGCAGCTTGTACCCGGCCAATGAGCAGTTCTTC
cdr3_aa: CASSLYPANEQFF

clone_size: many
d_call: -
j_call: TRBJ2-3
v_call: TRBV6-5
cdr3_nt: TGTGCCAGCAGCCGCACCTCCACTGACACAGATACGCAGTATTTT
cdr3_aa: CASSRTSTDTDTQYF

clone_size: -
d_call: -
j_call: TRBJ1-2
v_call: TRBV5-6
cdr3_nt: TGTGCCAGCAGCTTGGCACCGAGGCTCTATGGCTACACCTTC
cdr3_aa: CASSLAPRLYGYTF